The next 13 T cell receptor beta chains were all read from a single sample in a study of T cell responses to AZD1222 COVID-19 vaccine. This table comes from immunoSEQ multiplex PCR, and its TCRdb copy is limited to in-frame clones, with some not included. In the table there are 120,000 or so clones, 85% to 90% of which are singletons. The sequencing used peripheral blood, collected 28 days after the second AZD1222 dose. The receptor source for this set is an adult who received the AZD1222 COVID-19 vaccine.

Only one count was recorded for this clone. The chain combines TRBV11-2 with TRBJ2-3, with 7 nucleotides matching TRBD1. The CDR3 extends over 16 amino acids. Looked up from germline, CDR1 is SGHAT and CDR2 is FQNNGV. V lost 3 bases, J lost 2 bases, and 8 bases stayed unmatched. The CDR3 here is CASSFLTGSLTDTQYF. In DNA, the CDR3 is TGTGCCAGCAGCTTTTTGACAGGGTCCCTCACAGATACGCAGTATTTT.

The V gene is TRBV4-1, the J gene TRBJ2-1; D gene uncertain. This CDR3 comprises 16 residues. Germline V gene lookup returns CDR1 MGHRA and CDR2 YSYEKL. V lost 0 bases and J 4 bases, leaving 13 bases between the germline ends. CDR3 protein: CASSQDESWGYNEQFF. In DNA, the CDR3 is TGCGCCAGCAGCCAAGACGAGAGTTGGGGATACAATGAGCAGTTCTTC.

V and J are TRBV29-1 and TRBJ1-1; the D is unclear. The V gene's germline CDR1 is SQVTM and CDR2 ANQGSEA. The V and J ends lost 7 bases and 1 base respectively, with 13 bases between them. The CDR3 contains 13 residues. The CDR3 loop reads CSAAWNANTEAFF. The CDR3 coding sequence is TGCAGCGCCGCCTGGAACGCGAACACTGAAGCTTTCTTT.

About this clone itself: Germline is not matched at one junction end, which may reflect a read error. The CDR3 loop is CAISPAGTFYDEQFF. In DNA form, the CDR3 reads TGTGCCATCAGCCCGGCCGGGACCTTCTACGATGAGCAGTTCTTC. The chain carries TRBV10-3 and TRBJ2-1; the D call may be TRBD1 or TRBD2 (5 bases each). CDR3 size: 15 residues. CDR1 is ENHRY, CDR2 SYGVKD, per germline.

This clone was picked up one time. The CDR3 DNA reads as TGTGCCAGCAGCTTAGGTGTCAGGGTAACTCCTGGAAACACCATATATTTT. This codes for CASSLGVRVTPGNTIYF. The chain links TRBV13 to TRBJ1-3; D might be TRBD1 (5 bases). Germline CDR1 PRHDT, CDR2 FYEKMQ (reference sequence). The V end lost 0 bases, the J end lost 2 bases, and 14 bases lay between the germline ends. The CDR3 has 17 residues.

V usage is TRBV28 and J usage is TRBJ1-4; D remains ambiguous. The CDR3 runs 14 residues. Germline V gene lookup returns CDR1 MDHEN and CDR2 SYDVKM. V lost 4 bases to trimming and J lost 7 bases, with 13 bases between them. CDR3 in DNA: TGTGCCAGCAGTTCCGGTGGAGGAGTTGAAAAACTGTTTTTT. Translation: CASSSGGGVEKLFF.

This clone was seen once. The rearrangement links TRBV28 to TRBJ2-7; TRBD2 might be the D (6 bases). The V end was cut by 6 bases, the J end by 6 bases, with 12 bases between. This CDR3 is 12 amino acids long. Germline V lookup: CDR1 MDHEN, CDR2 SYDVKM. Here the CDR3 DNA reads TGTGCCAGCAGGGGGGGACCCCTCGAGCAGTACTTC. Residues: CASRGGPLEQYF.

V gene TRBV6-5 combines with J gene TRBJ2-7; TRBD1 agrees at 10 bases. The V gene end was trimmed by 2 bases and the J gene end by 4 bases; junction bases not matched to a gene: 5. The CDR3 spans 15 residues. Germline values: CDR1 MNHEY, CDR2 SVGAGI. The CDR3 sequence is CASSYIGTGVYEQYF. Written as DNA, the CDR3 is TGTGCCAGCAGTTACATTGGGACAGGGGTGTACGAGCAGTACTTC.

The chain joins TRBV7-8 to TRBJ1-5; D not certain. The CDR3 loop spans 16 amino acids. Germline CDR1 and CDR2: SGHVS and FQNEAQ. Trimming shortened V by 3 bases and J by 0 bases, and 12 bases separated the two germline ends. CDR3 DNA sequence: TGTGCCAGCAGCTTTTGGGTCGCCGATAGCAATCAGCCCCAGCATTTT. Translation: CASSFWVADSNQPQHF.

Concerning this clone itself: One junction end does not reproduce the germline sequence, and a read error may be involved. The chain recombines TRBV18 with TRBJ2-7; no clear D. Germline V gives CDR1 KGHSH, CDR2 LQKENI. This CDR3 spans 12 amino acids. CDR3 loop: CASSPDSHEQYF. For the CDR3, the DNA is TGTGCCAGCTCACCAGACTCCCACGAGCAGTACTTC. The full variable domain, in which reference TRBV18 and TRBJ2-7 provide the parts outside the CDR3, is NAGVMQNPRHLVRRRGQEARLRCSPMKGHSHVYWYRQLPEEGLKFMVYLQKENIIDESGMPKERFSAEFPKEGPSILRIQQVVRGDSAAYFCASSPDSHEQYFGPGTRLTVT.

The V gene is TRBV3-1 (or the pseudogene TRBV3-2), the J gene TRBJ2-7, with TRBD1 matching 12 bases. CDR3 size: 16 residues. V lost 3 bases, J lost 4 bases, and 7 bases stayed unmatched. Germline assignment: CDR1 LGHDT and CDR2 YNNKEL (reference sequence). As DNA, the CDR3 is TGTGCCAGCAGCCACAGGGACAGGGGGCGCGGGTACGAGCAGTACTTC. This encodes CASSHRDRGRGYEQYF.

V and J are TRBV29-1 and TRBJ2-3, with D perhaps being TRBD1 or TRBD2 (6 bases each). CDR1 and CDR2 from the germline V gene are SQVTM and ANQGSEA. V lost 4 bases and J lost 4, with 12 bases in between. The CDR3 is 13 amino acids. CDR3 DNA: TGCAGCGTTGCGGAGGGGGGTCCAGATACGCAGTATTTT. Residues: CSVAEGGPDTQYF.

This sequence joins TRBV29-1 and TRBJ2-2, with a tentative D call TRBD2 (5 bases). Trimming cost V 7 bases and J 5 bases, with 17 bases left between them. This CDR3 comprises 14 residues. Germline CDR1 is SQVTM and CDR2 is ANQGSEA. CDR3 DNA sequence: TGCAGCGCCCGGAGTGGGAGCAGGACCGGGGAGCTGTTTTTT. This gives the protein CSARSGSRTGELFF.